The clone carrying this T cell receptor (beta chain) was detected only a few times. The antigen is undetermined. The data stem from a study of regulatory T cells in long-lasting Graves disease. Study-wide findings and caveats: Possibly, accuracy suffered from the small sample size. Persistent Graves' patients possessed reduced TCR diversity relative to recently diagnosed ones.

Time point in this sample: newly diagnosed GD, antithyroid drugs for less than 3 months. After RNA was extracted from PBMCs, the TCR library was made from it. The TCR beta library used iRepertoire HTBI primers with Arm-PCR amplification of CDR3. TCRdb analysed the multiplex PCR reads with MiXCR anew, one entry per CDR3 protein. The sample lists 420,000 or so distinct CDR3 sequences, around 15% occurring once. V was clipped by 7 bases and J by 4 bases, with 9 bases between them. Germline assignment: CDR1 SGHRS and CDR2 YFSETQ. The CDR3 spans 13 residues. This sample was shared with a second study, whose subject was T cells in Graves' hyperthyroidism and ophthalmopathy.

The sequencing used peripheral blood mononuclear cells (PBMCs), collected at new diagnosis, from a patient treated with antithyroid drugs. This rearrangement joins TRBV5-1 to TRBJ2-6; either TRBD1 or TRBD2 may supply D (5 bases each). The TCR originated in a woman between 18 and 29 years old with Graves disease. The CDR3 region has the DNA TGCGCCAGCGGGGACGTAGGGGCCAACGTCCTGACTTTC. Translating gives CASGDVGANVLTF. The full variable domain, with the rest looked up from reference TRBV5-1 and TRBJ2-6, is KAGVTQTPRYLIKTRGQQVTLSCSPISGHRSVSWYQQTPGQGLQFLFEYFSETQRNKGNFPGRFSGRQFSNSRSEMNVSTLELGDSALYLCASGDVGANVLTFGAGSRLTVL.